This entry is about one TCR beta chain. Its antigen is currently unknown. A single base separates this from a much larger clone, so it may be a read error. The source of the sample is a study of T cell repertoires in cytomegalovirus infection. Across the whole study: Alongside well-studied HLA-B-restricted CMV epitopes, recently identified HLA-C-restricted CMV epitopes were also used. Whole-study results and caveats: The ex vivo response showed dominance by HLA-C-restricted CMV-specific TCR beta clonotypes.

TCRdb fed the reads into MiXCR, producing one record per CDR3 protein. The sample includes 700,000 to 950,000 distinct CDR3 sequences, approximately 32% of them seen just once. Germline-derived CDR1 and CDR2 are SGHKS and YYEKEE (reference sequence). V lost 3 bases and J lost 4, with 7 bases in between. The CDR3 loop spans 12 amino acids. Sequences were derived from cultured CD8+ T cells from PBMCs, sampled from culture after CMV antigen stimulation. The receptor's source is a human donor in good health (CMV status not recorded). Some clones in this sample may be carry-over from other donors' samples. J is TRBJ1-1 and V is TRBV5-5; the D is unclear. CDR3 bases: TGTGCCAGCAGCTGGTGGGGCACTGAAGCTTTCTTT. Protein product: CASSWWGTEAFF.